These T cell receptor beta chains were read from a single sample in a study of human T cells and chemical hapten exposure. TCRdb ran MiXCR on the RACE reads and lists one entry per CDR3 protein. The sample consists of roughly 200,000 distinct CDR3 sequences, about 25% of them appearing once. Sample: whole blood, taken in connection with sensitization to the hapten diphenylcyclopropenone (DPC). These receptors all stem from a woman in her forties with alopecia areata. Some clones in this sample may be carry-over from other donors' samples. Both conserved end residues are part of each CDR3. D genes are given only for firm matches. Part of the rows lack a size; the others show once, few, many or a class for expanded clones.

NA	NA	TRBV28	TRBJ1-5	CASSPRRGGFQPQHF	TGTGCCAGCAGTCCCCGGAGGGGCGGATTTCAGCCCCAGCATTTT
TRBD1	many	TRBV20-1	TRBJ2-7	CSASQPGQAGEQYF	TGCAGTGCTAGTCAACCGGGACAGGCGGGGGAGCAGTACTTC
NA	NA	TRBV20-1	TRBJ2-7	CSAPLGGAYEQYF	TGCAGTGCCCCTCTCGGGGGAGCATACGAGCAGTACTTC
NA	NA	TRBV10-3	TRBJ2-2	CAGGDSGYTGELFF	TGTGCCGGGGGGGACAGCGGCTACACCGGGGAGCTGTTTTTT
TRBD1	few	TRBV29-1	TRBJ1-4	CSVEGQGNEKLFF	TGCAGCGTTGAAGGACAGGGTAATGAAAAACTGTTTTTT
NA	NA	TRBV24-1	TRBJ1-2	CATTTPGADYGYTF	TGTGCCACCACTACACCAGGGGCAGACTATGGCTACACCTTC
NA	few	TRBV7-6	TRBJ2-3	CASSFTSTTDTQYF	TGTGCCAGCAGCTTTACCTCTACTACAGATACGCAGTATTTT
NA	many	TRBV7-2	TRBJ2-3	CASSPGNGPRDTQYF	TGTGCCAGCAGCCCCGGGAACGGACCGAGGGATACGCAGTATTTT
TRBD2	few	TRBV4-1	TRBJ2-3	CASSLVLAGDPTDTQYF	TGCGCCAGCAGCCTCGTACTAGCGGGGGACCCTACAGATACGCAGTATTTT
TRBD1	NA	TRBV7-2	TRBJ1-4	CASSPRQGREKLFF	TGTGCCAGCAGCCCTCGACAGGGAAGAGAAAAACTGTTTTTT
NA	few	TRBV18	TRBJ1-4	CASSPDGLPLGTNEKLFF	TGTGCCAGCTCACCAGACGGCTTACCCTTGGGAACTAATGAAAAACTGTTTTTT
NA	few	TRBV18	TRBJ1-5	CASSPVEGPQHF	TGTGCCAGCTCACCTGTAGAGGGGCCCCAGCATTTT
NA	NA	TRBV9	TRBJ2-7	CASSLTQTGVEQYF	TGTGCCAGCAGCCTCACCCAGACGGGGGTCGAGCAGTACTTC
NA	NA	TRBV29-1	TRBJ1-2	CSVSTGPGYGYTF	TGCAGCGTCTCCACGGGTCCAGGGTATGGCTACACCTTC
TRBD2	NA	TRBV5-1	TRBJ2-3	CASSLEASGVTDTQYF	TGCGCCAGCAGCTTGGAGGCTAGCGGGGTCACAGATACGCAGTATTTT
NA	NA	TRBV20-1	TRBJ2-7	CSALSGYEQYF	TGCAGTGCGCTTAGTGGGTACGAGCAGTACTTC
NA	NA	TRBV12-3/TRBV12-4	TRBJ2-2	CASSLRPLGAGELFF	TGTGCCAGCAGTTTACGACCCTTAGGGGCCGGGGAGCTGTTTTTT
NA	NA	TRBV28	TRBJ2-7	CASSLGGPLRVEQYF	TGTGCCAGCAGTTTAGGGGGACCCCTCCGGGTCGAGCAGTACTTC
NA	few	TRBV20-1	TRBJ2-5	CSAPRVASETQYF	TGCAGTGCCCCCCGCGTAGCCAGCGAGACCCAGTACTTC
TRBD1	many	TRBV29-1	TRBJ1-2	CSVEGTGANYGYTF	TGCAGCGTTGAAGGGACAGGTGCTAACTATGGCTACACCTTC
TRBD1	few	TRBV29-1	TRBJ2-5	CSVQGARETQYF	TGCAGCGTTCAGGGGGCCCGAGAGACCCAGTACTTC
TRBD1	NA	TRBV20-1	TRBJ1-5	CSARSDRGRRSNQPQHF	TGCAGTGCTAGATCGGACAGGGGGCGTAGGAGCAATCAGCCCCAGCATTTT
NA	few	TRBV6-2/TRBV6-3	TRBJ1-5	CASRSGGIANQPQHF	TGTGCCAGCAGGTCCGGGGGGATAGCAAATCAGCCCCAGCATTTT
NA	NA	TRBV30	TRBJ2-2	CAWDLQGGELFF	TGTGCCTGGGACCTACAGGGAGGGGAGCTGTTTTTT
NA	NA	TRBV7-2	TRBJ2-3	CASSFGYTQYF	TGTGCCAGCAGCTTTGGTTATACGCAGTATTTT
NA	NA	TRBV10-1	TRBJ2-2	CASSEFRPTGELFF	TGCGCCAGCAGTGAGTTTCGCCCGACCGGGGAGCTGTTTTTT
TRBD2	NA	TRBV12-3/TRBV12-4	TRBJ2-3	CASSVSGGTDTQYF	TGTGCCAGCAGTGTTAGCGGGGGTACAGATACGCAGTATTTT
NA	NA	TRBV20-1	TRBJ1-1	CSASRMMEAFF	TGCAGTGCTAGCAGGATGATGGAAGCTTTCTTT
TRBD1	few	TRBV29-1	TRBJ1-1	CSAEITGGVITEAFF	TGCAGCGCCGAAATTACAGGGGGGGTCATCACTGAAGCTTTCTTT
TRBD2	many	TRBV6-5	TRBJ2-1	CASSRTSGDNEQFF	TGTGCCAGCAGTCGGACTAGCGGGGACAATGAGCAGTTCTTC
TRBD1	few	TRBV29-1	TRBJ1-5	CSVGTDYSNQPQHF	TGCAGCGTCGGGACAGATTATAGCAATCAGCCCCAGCATTTT
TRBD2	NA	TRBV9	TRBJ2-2	CASSGLAGGYTGELFF	TGTGCCAGCAGCGGACTAGCGGGAGGGTACACCGGGGAGCTGTTTTTT
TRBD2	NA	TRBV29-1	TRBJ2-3	CSVMRAGGADTQYF	TGCAGCGTTATGAGGGCGGGAGGCGCAGATACGCAGTATTTT
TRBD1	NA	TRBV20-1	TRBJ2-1	CSATSGQGGSDEQFF	TGCAGTGCCACCTCCGGACAGGGGGGTTCGGATGAGCAGTTCTTC
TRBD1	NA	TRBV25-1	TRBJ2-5	CASSELGTGGAETQYF	TGTGCCAGCAGTGAATTAGGGACAGGGGGCGCGGAGACCCAGTACTTC
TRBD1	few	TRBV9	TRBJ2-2	CASSVDRGNGELFF	TGTGCCAGCAGCGTGGACAGGGGGAACGGGGAGCTGTTTTTT
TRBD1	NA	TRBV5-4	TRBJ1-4	CASSRGGQGTYEKLFF	TGTGCCAGCAGTCGGGGCGGACAGGGAACGTACGAAAAACTGTTTTTT
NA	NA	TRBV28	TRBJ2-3	CASSGGHLSTDTQYF	TGTGCCAGCAGTGGGGGACACCTTTCCACAGATACGCAGTATTTT
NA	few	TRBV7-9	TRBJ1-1	CASSLDGHNTEAFF	TGTGCCAGCAGCTTAGATGGCCACAACACTGAAGCTTTCTTT
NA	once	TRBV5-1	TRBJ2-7	CASRLNTDYEQYF	TGCGCCAGCAGATTGAATACAGACTACGAGCAGTACTTC
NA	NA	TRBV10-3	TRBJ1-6	CAISESSAAPNSPLHF	TGTGCCATCAGTGAGTCGTCGGCAGCGCCTAATTCACCCCTCCACTTT
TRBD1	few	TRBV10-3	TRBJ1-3	CAISDSDREGNTIYF	TGTGCCATCAGTGACTCGGACAGGGAAGGAAACACCATATATTTT
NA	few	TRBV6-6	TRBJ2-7	CASSYSANRGGVSSYEQYF	TGTGCCAGCAGTTACTCGGCTAATCGTGGTGGGGTGAGCTCCTACGAGCAGTACTTC
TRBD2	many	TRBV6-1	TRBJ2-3	CASTSGRSQWGTDTQYF	TGTGCCAGCACTAGCGGGAGGTCCCAATGGGGCACAGATACGCAGTATTTT
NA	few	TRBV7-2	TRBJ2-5	CASSLQTGRGETQYF	TGTGCCAGCAGCCTACAGACAGGACGGGGAGAGACCCAGTACTTC
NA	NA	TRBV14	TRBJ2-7	CASSPAVEQYF	TGTGCCAGCAGCCCGGCGGTAGAGCAGTACTTC
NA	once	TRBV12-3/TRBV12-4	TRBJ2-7	CASTRDTYEQYF	TGTGCCAGCACCCGGGACACCTACGAGCAGTACTTC
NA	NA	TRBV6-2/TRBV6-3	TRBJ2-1	CASSYDYYNEQFF	TGTGCCAGCAGTTACGACTACTACAATGAGCAGTTCTTC
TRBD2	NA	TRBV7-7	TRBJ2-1	CASSPGLADSYNEQFF	TGTGCTAGCAGCCCGGGACTAGCGGACTCCTACAATGAGCAGTTCTTC
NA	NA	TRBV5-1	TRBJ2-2	CASSLAEKNTGELFF	TGCGCCAGCAGCTTGGCCGAAAAGAACACCGGGGAGCTGTTTTTT
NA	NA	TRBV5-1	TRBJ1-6	CASRPDRSDSPLHF	TGCGCCAGCAGGCCCGACAGGTCGGATTCACCCCTCCACTTT
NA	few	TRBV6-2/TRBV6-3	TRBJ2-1	CASSYSLLAGRWGNEQFF	TGTGCCAGCAGTTACTCGCTTTTGGCGGGTCGGTGGGGCAATGAGCAGTTCTTC
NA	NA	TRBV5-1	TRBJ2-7	CASSLAVAAVEQYF	TGCGCCAGCAGCTTGGCCGTGGCAGCGGTGGAGCAGTACTTC
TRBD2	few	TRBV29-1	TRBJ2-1	CSGVAGSSYNEQFF	TGCAGCGGAGTAGCGGGCAGCTCCTACAATGAGCAGTTCTTC
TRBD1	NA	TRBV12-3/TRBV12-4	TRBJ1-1	CASSLRGGQGALTAFF	TGTGCCAGCAGTTTGAGAGGGGGACAGGGGGCACTTACAGCTTTCTTT
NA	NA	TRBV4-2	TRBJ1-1	CASSRMTGHTEAFF	TGTGCCAGCAGTCGAATGACAGGACACACTGAAGCTTTCTTT
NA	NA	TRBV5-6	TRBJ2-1	CASSLRAGGSYNEQFF	TGTGCCAGCAGCTTGAGGGCTGGCGGATCCTACAATGAGCAGTTCTTC
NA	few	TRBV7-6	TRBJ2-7	CASSLDRPMNPYEQYF	TGTGCCAGCAGCTTAGATCGGCCCATGAACCCCTACGAGCAGTACTTC